Listed here are 9 T cell receptor beta chains from one sample, sequenced in a study of blood T cell repertoires in COVID-19. Measured with immunoSEQ multiplex PCR; TCRdb has only the in-frame clones, and not every one. The sample lists over 110,000 clones; approximately 80% were seen once. Sequencing was performed on PBMCs or T cells enriched from blood (not recorded which). Source of these receptors: a man in his fifties or sixties in a cohort exposed to, infected with or recovered from COVID-19 (not recorded which).

There are a few counts of this clone. The rearrangement joins TRBV7-9 to TRBJ1-5, with TRBD1 matching over 8 bases. Trimming cost V 5 bases and J 3 bases; bases outside gene matches: 3. Germline CDR1 reads SEHNR; CDR2 reads FQNEAQ (reference sequence). This CDR3 region has 14 residues. CDR3 sequence reads: CASSETGANQPQHF. DNA of the CDR3: TGTGCCAGCAGCGAGACAGGGGCCAATCAGCCCCAGCATTTT.

The rearrangement uses TRBV4-1 and TRBJ2-1; TRBD1 agrees at 8 bases. The CDR3 is 16 amino acids. From germline, CDR1 is MGHRA and CDR2 YSYEKL. J gave up 5 bases and V 1 base, and 7 bases lay outside the gene matches. Here the CDR3 reads CASSQVTGERNNEQFF. In DNA form, the CDR3 reads TGCGCCAGCAGCCAAGTGACAGGGGAAAGGAACAATGAGCAGTTCTTC.

The V and J genes are TRBV30 and TRBJ2-2; 8 nucleotides align to TRBD1. This CDR3 comprises 15 residues. CDR1 is GTSNPN and CDR2 is SVGIG in the germline V gene (reference sequence). V lost 8 bases and J lost 1; bases outside the gene matches: 9. In DNA, the CDR3 is TGTGCCACAGACAGGGGCCACCAGAACACCGGGGAGCTGTTTTTT. It specifies CATDRGHQNTGELFF.

The chain links TRBV7-9 to TRBJ1-2; 7 nucleotides align to TRBD1. The CDR3 length is 18 residues. The V gene's germline CDR1 is SEHNR and CDR2 FQNEAQ (reference sequence). V lost 1 base and J lost 4; bases outside the gene matches: 15. The CDR3 region has the DNA TGTGCCAGCAGCTTAGATACGGTCACCCTTCCAGGGGGCTATGGCTACACCTTC. This encodes CASSLDTVTLPGGYGYTF.

The chain is built from TRBV24-1 and TRBJ1-5; perhaps TRBD1 as D (5 bases). The CDR3 covers 16 residues. Germline loops: CDR1 KGHDR, CDR2 SFDVKD. The V gene lost 4 bases and the J gene lost 5 bases, with 17 bases spanning the gap. CDR3 amino acids: CATSDPGRGDDQPQHF. CDR3 bases: TGTGCCACCAGTGACCCGGGGAGGGGAGACGATCAGCCCCAGCATTTT.

The chain links TRBV7-9 to TRBJ2-5; D may be TRBD1 (7 bases). CDR1 and CDR2 from the germline V gene are SEHNR and FQNEAQ (reference sequence). The V gene lost 6 bases and the J gene lost 5 bases, with 13 bases spanning the gap. The CDR3 is made up of 13 amino acids. In DNA, the CDR3 is TGTGCCAGCAGTCCTCCAGGGGGGGAGACCCAGTACTTC. This encodes CASSPPGGETQYF.

This chain joins TRBV5-3 and TRBJ1-1; 7 bases align to TRBD1. TRBV5-3 is noted as an ORF with a role that remains uncertain. The CDR3 spans 16 residues. Trimming at V came to 0 bases and at J to 1 base, leaving 6 bases not matched to a gene. The CDR3 DNA reads as TGTGCCAGAAGCTTGGGACAGGGTGCTCGGAACACTGAAGCTTTCTTT. Residues: CARSLGQGARNTEAFF.

The J gene is TRBJ2-7, the V gene TRBV10-3; 11 nucleotides agree with TRBD1. Trimming at V came to 3 bases and at J to 2 bases, leaving 3 bases not matched to a gene. The CDR3 is 15 residues long. Germline loops: CDR1 ENHRY, CDR2 SYGVKD. The CDR3 DNA sequence: TGTGCCATCAGTGACGGGACAGGGGGAACCTACGAGCAGTACTTC. Translating it yields CAISDGTGGTYEQYF.

This chain joins TRBV12-3 or TRBV12-4 and TRBJ2-2; 7 bases are shared with TRBD2. The CDR3 has 13 amino acids. The J segment lost 5 bases and the V segment lost 8 bases, leaving 5 bases of the junction unmatched. The CDR3 DNA is TGTGCCAGCCACTTGGGGGGGACCGGGGAGCTGTTTTTT. Amino acid sequence: CASHLGGTGELFF.